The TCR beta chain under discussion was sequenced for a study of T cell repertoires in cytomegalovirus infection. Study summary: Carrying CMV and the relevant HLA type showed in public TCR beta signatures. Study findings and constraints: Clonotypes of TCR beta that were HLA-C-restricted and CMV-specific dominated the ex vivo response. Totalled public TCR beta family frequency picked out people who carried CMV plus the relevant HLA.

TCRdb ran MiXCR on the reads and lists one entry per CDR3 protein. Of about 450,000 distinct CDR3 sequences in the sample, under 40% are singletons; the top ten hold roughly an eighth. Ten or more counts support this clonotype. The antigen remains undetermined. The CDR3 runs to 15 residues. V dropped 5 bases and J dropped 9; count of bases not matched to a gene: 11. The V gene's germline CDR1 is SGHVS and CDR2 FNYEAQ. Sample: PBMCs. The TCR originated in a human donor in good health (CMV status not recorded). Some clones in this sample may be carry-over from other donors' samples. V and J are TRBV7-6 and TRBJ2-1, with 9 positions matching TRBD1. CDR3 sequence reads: CASSQQGAGGGEQFF. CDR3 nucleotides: TGTGCCAGCAGCCAACAGGGGGCAGGGGGGGGTGAGCAGTTCTTC.